This T cell receptor beta chain came from a study of post-analysis software for immune sequencing data. Findings and caveats of the study: Several TRBV segments, TRBV5-6, TRBV5-1 and TRBV20-1 among them, were found more frequent in patients than controls.

Unique molecular identifiers were present in the TCR beta cDNA libraries. Via MiXCR, TCRdb re-called the PCR reads, giving one row per CDR3 protein. The sample records roughly 620,000 distinct CDR3 sequences, around 40% being singletons. On this clonotype: Its target is unknown.

Germline CDR1 MDHEN, CDR2 SYDVKM. Germline trimming cut 5 bases from V and 8 bases from J; bases unmatched to any gene: 16. The CDR3 covers 16 residues. The chain uses TRBV28 and TRBJ1-2, with 8 bases that match TRBD1. This TCR came from a girl between 10 and 17 years old with multiple sclerosis. Specimen: blood. This chain's CDR3 is CASSPWRGQGARGYTF. The CDR3 bases are TGTGCCAGCAGTCCCTGGCGAGGGCAGGGGGCGCGGGGCTACACCTTC.